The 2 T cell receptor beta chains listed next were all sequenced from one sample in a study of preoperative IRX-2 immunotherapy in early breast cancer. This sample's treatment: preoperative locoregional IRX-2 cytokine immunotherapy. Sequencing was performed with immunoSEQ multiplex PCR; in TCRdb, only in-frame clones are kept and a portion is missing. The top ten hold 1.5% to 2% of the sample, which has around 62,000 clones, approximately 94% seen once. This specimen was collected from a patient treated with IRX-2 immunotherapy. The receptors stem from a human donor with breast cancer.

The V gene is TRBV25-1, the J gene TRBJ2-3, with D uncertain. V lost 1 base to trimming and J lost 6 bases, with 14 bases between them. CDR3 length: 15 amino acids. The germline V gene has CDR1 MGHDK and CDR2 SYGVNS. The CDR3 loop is CASSESRSSSDTQYF. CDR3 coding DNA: TGTGCCAGCAGTGAATCTCGGAGTAGTTCGGATACGCAGTATTTT.

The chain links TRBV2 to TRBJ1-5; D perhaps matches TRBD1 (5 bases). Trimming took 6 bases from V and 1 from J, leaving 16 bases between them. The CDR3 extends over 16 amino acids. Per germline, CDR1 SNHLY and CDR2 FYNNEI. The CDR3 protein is CASRNGGYGSNQPQHF. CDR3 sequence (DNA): TGTGCCAGCAGAAACGGGGGGTACGGAAGCAATCAGCCCCAGCATTTT.